The present TCR beta chain was sequenced within a study of identical twins. TCRdb used MiXCR to reprocess the 5' RACE reads, holding one entry per CDR3 protein. This sample carries hundreds of thousands of distinct CDR3 sequences, about 20% of them seen once, and the ten largest clones take about 4.3%. This clonotype was detected a few times. The CDR3 has 13 residues. The germline V and J ends were trimmed by 7 bases and 5 bases, with 15 bases remaining between them. Germline V gene sequence: CDR1 DFQATT, CDR2 SNEGSKA (reference sequence). The sample was also reused in another study, on T cells expressing NK-cell markers.

The V call is TRBV20-1, the J call TRBJ1-5; D unresolved. The sequence was collected from a woman aged 18 to 35 in good health. The sequenced sample consisted of PBMCs. The CDR3 loop reads CSVSSGADQPQHF. CDR3 in DNA: TGCAGTGTCTCCAGCGGAGCAGATCAGCCCCAGCATTTT.